These 17 T cell receptor beta chains came from one sample sequenced in a study of CD8 T cells in Susac syndrome. Random hexamers were used to reverse transcribe about 0.5 to 1 ug of RNA. TCRdb reanalysed the immunoSEQ multiplex PCR reads using MiXCR and keeps one entry per CDR3 protein. The repertoire holds 200,000 or so distinct CDR3 sequences, with more than 85% as singletons. Sequencing was carried out using CD8+ T cells from PBMCs. These receptors came from a human donor with Susac syndrome.

The chain has TRBV7-2 and TRBJ1-1; 10 bases are a match to TRBD1. This CDR3 has 15 amino acids. The V gene end was trimmed by 8 bases and the J gene end by 3 bases; junction bases not matched to a gene: 9. Per germline, CDR1 SGHTA and CDR2 FQGNSA. The CDR3 region is CASVRTGGVDTEAFF. For the CDR3, the DNA is TGTGCCAGCGTCCGGACAGGGGGTGTCGACACTGAAGCTTTCTTT.

This sequence joins TRBV30 and TRBJ1-2; D is undetermined. Germline V gene lookup returns CDR1 GTSNPN and CDR2 SVGIG (reference sequence). The germline V and J ends were trimmed by 1 base and 7 bases, with 7 bases remaining between them. The CDR3 runs 11 residues. CDR3 sequence reads: CAWSAGGGYTF. In nucleotides, the CDR3 is TGTGCCTGGAGTGCGGGAGGTGGCTACACCTTC.

The chain is built from TRBV10-1 and TRBJ2-1; possibly TRBD1 for D (5 bases). The CDR3 extends over 13 amino acids. Germline V gene data show CDR1 as WNHNN and CDR2 as SYGVQD (reference sequence). Trimming took off 10 bases at V and 7 bases at J, with 17 bases between the two ends. The CDR3 reads CATTNPGANEQFF. For the CDR3, the DNA is TGCGCCACCACGAACCCTGGGGCGAATGAGCAGTTCTTC.

The chain joins TRBV6-5 to TRBJ1-5; the D is unclear. The germline V and J ends were trimmed by 2 bases and 5 bases, with 7 bases remaining between them. The CDR3 has 13 amino acids. The germline V gene has CDR1 MNHEY and CDR2 SVGAGI. CDR3 region: CASSYMSDQPQHF. In DNA, the CDR3 is TGTGCCAGCAGTTACATGTCTGATCAGCCCCAGCATTTT.

The chain links TRBV6-5 to TRBJ2-5; weak D call: TRBD2 (6 bases). CDR3 length equals 13 residues. In germline, CDR1 is MNHEY, CDR2 SVGAGI. V lost 8 bases and J 2 bases, leaving 12 bases between the germline ends. The chain's CDR3 is CASGRGYQETQYF. CDR3 bases: TGTGCCAGCGGGCGGGGTTATCAAGAGACCCAGTACTTC.

This clonotype was found once. This rearrangement joins TRBV5-6 to TRBJ2-7; D uncertain. The CDR3 spans 16 residues. The germline V gene encodes CDR1 SGHDT and CDR2 YYEEEE. V was cut by 2 bases and J by 0 bases, with 15 bases left in between. The CDR3 coding sequence is TGTGCCAGCAGCTTTATGGATACCAATCCCTCCTACGAGCAGTACTTC. It codes for CASSFMDTNPSYEQYF.

The chain carries TRBV6-2 or TRBV6-3 and TRBJ2-3; D gene unclear. Trimming cost V 7 bases and J 0 bases, with 5 bases left between them. Per germline, CDR1 MNHEY and CDR2 SVGEGT. The CDR3 is made up of 12 amino acids. The CDR3: CASKGSTDTQYF. The CDR3 coding sequence is TGTGCCAGCAAGGGAAGCACAGATACGCAGTATTTT.

This clonotype was observed a single time. The V call is TRBV20-1, the J call TRBJ1-2, with 7 bases that match TRBD1. This CDR3 spans 11 amino acids. Germline CDR1 and CDR2: DFQATT and SNEGSKA (reference sequence). Here the CDR3 reads CRAGQNYGYTF. CDR3 DNA sequence: TGCAGGGCGGGACAGAACTATGGCTACACCTTC.

The chain joins TRBV29-1 to TRBJ2-2; TRBD2 aligns across 15 bases. The trim removed 2 bases at V and 6 bases at J, leaving 10 bases unmatched. The CDR3 length is 18 residues. Per germline, CDR1 SQVTM and CDR2 ANQGSEA. CDR3 loop: CSVERGLAGGEEAGELFF. In nucleotides, the CDR3 is TGCAGCGTTGAAAGGGGACTAGCGGGAGGAGAAGAAGCCGGGGAGCTGTTTTTT.

V usage is TRBV7-2 and J usage is TRBJ2-5; 12 nucleotides match TRBD2. Trimming cost V 4 bases and J 5 bases; bases outside gene matches: 8. CDR1 and CDR2 from the germline V gene are SGHTA and FQGNSA. The CDR3 is made up of 16 amino acids. The CDR3 region is CASSSPGLAGFETQYF. The CDR3 coding sequence is TGTGCCAGCAGCTCCCCGGGACTAGCGGGCTTTGAGACCCAGTACTTC.

This CDR3 is CATSRDRASNTEAFF. In DNA form, the CDR3 reads TGTGCCACCAGCAGAGATCGGGCATCAAACACTGAAGCTTTCTTT. The V and J genes are TRBV15 and TRBJ1-1, with D uncertain. The CDR3 has 15 residues. V lost 0 bases and J lost 2, with 10 bases in between. From germline, CDR1 is LNHNV and CDR2 YYDKDF (reference sequence).

The rearrangement links TRBV11-2 to TRBJ2-1, with D hard to call. V gave up 5 bases and J gave up 6 bases, with 8 bases separating them. Germline CDR1 reads SGHAT; CDR2 reads FQNNGV. This CDR3 is 12 amino acids long. DNA for the CDR3: TGTGCCAGCAGCCCCGGAGCCAATGAGCAGTTCTTC. Protein product: CASSPGANEQFF.

The V gene is TRBV12-3 or TRBV12-4, the J gene TRBJ1-1, with 9 bases lining up with TRBD1. This CDR3 spans 15 amino acids. V gave up 7 bases and J gave up 5 bases; unmatched junction bases: 11. The CDR3 DNA reads TGTGCCAGCATCATCGGACAGGGGCTGTCGACTGAAGCTTTCTTT. It specifies CASIIGQGLSTEAFF.

Only one count was recorded for this clonotype. This chain joins TRBV4-1 and TRBJ2-2, with 12 bases aligning to TRBD2. J gave up 3 bases and V 3 bases, and 2 bases lay outside the gene matches. This CDR3 comprises 16 residues. Germline CDR1 reads MGHRA; CDR2 reads YSYEKL. The DNA of the CDR3 is TGCGCCAGCAGCCAGGGGACTAGCGGGCACACCGGGGAGCTGTTTTTT. It is translated as CASSQGTSGHTGELFF.

This rearrangement joins TRBV7-2 to TRBJ2-3, with TRBD2 identical over 13 bases. The ends lost 1 base at V and 4 bases at J; junction bases unmatched: 11. This CDR3 contains 19 residues. Germline CDR1 is SGHTA and CDR2 is FQGNSA. The CDR3 DNA is TGTGCCAGCAGCTTAGGACTAGCGGGAGGAAAATGGGTGGCAGATACGCAGTATTTT. This translates into CASSLGLAGGKWVADTQYF.

This sequence joins TRBV5-4 and TRBJ2-3, with D possibly matching TRBD1 (6 bases). The V gene lost 2 bases and the J gene lost 2 bases, with 12 bases spanning the gap. Germline values: CDR1 SGHNT, CDR2 YYREEE (reference sequence). The length of the CDR3 is 15 residues. This chain's CDR3 is CASSFSGQFTDTQYF. The CDR3 DNA reads TGTGCCAGCAGCTTCTCTGGACAGTTCACAGATACGCAGTATTTT.

Points on this clonotype: Germline is not matched at one junction end, which may reflect a read error. The V gene is TRBV11-2, the J gene TRBJ1-1; 8 nucleotides match TRBD1. This CDR3 has 14 amino acids. Germline V lookup: CDR1 SGHAT, CDR2 FQNNGV. The CDR3 DNA is TGTGCCAGCAGCTTCGCACAGGGGGACACTGAACCTTTCTTT. Protein sequence: CASSFAQGDTEPFF.